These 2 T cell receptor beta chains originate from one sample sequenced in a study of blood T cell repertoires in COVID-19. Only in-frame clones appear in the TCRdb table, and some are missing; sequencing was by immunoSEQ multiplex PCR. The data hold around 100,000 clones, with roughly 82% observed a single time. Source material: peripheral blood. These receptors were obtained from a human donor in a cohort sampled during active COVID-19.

The CDR3 loop reads CASSLEKTGAYEQYF. The CDR3 DNA sequence: TGCGCCAGCAGCCTAGAGAAGACAGGGGCCTACGAGCAGTACTTC. J is TRBJ2-7 and V is TRBV4-3, with 8 positions matching TRBD1. There are 15 residues in the CDR3. Unmatched junction bases numbered 7, after V lost 4 bases and J lost 2 bases. The germline gives CDR1 LGHNA, CDR2 YSLEER.

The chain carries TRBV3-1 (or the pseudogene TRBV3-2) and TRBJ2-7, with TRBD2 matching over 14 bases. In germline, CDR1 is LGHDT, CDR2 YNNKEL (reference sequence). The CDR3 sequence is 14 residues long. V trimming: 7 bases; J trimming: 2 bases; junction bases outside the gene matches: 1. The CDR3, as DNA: TGTGCCAGCAAGACTAGCGGGGGGGCCTACGAGCAGTACTTC. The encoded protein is CASKTSGGAYEQYF.